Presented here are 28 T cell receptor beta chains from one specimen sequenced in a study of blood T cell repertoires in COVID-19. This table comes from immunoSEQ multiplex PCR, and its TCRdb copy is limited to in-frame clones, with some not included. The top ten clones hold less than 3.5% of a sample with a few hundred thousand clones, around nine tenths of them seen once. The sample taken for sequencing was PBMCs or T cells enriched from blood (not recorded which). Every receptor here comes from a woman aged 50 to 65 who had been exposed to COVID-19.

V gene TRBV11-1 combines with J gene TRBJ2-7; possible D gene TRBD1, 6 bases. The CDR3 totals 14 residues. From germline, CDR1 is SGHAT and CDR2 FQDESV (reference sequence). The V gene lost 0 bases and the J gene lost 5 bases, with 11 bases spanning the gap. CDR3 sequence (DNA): TGTGCCAGCAGCTTAGCCACAGGGATGGACGAGCAGTACTTC. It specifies CASSLATGMDEQYF.

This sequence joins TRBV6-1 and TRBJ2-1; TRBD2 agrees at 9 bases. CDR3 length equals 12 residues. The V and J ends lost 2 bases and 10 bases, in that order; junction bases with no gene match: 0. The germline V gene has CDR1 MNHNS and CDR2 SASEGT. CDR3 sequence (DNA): TGTGCCAGCAGTGAAAGCGGGGGGGAGCAGTTCTTC. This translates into CASSESGGEQFF.

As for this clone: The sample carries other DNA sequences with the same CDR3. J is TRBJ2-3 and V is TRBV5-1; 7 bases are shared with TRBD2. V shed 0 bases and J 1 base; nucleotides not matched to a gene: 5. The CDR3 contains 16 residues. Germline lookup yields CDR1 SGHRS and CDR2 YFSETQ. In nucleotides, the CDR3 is TGCGCCAGCAGCTTGGGAGGTCTAGCGGGCACAGATACGCAGTATTTT. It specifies CASSLGGLAGTDTQYF.

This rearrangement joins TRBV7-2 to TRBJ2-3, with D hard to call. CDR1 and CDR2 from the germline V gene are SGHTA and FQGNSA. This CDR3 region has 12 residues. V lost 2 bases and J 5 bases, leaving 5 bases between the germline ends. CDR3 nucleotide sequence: TGTGCCAGCAGCTTATCAGGAGATACGCAGTATTTT. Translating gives CASSLSGDTQYF. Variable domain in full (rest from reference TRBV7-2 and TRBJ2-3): GAGVSQSPSNKVTEKGKDVELRCDPISGHTALYWYRQSLGQGLEFLIYFQGNSAPDKSGLPSDRFSAERTGGSVSTLTIQRTQQEDSAVYLCASSLSGDTQYFGPGTRLTVL.

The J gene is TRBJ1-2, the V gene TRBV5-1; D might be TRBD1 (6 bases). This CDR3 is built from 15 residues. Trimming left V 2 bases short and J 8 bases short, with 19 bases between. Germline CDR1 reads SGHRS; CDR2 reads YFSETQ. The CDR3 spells CASSLGATGTVGYTF. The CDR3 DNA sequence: TGCGCCAGCAGCTTAGGGGCCACAGGGACCGTGGGCTACACCTTC.

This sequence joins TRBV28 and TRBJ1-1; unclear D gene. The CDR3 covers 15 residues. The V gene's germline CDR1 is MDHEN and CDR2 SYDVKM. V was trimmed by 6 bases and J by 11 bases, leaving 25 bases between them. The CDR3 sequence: CASRGRVGIYARAFF. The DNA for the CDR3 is TGTGCCAGCAGGGGGAGGGTGGGAATCTACGCAAGGGCTTTCTTT.

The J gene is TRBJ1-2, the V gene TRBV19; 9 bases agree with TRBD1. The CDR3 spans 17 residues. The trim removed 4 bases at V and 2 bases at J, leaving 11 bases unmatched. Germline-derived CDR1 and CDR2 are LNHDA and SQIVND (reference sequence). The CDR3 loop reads CASSTTGQGARNYGYTF. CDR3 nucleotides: TGTGCCAGTAGTACCACGGGACAGGGCGCCCGGAACTATGGCTACACCTTC.

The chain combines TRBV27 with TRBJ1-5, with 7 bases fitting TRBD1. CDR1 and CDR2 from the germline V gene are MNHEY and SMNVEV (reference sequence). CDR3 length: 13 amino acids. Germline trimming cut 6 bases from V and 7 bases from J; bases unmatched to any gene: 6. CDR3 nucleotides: TGTGCCAGCAGACACAGGGGTGACCAGCCCCAGCATTTT. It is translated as CASRHRGDQPQHF.

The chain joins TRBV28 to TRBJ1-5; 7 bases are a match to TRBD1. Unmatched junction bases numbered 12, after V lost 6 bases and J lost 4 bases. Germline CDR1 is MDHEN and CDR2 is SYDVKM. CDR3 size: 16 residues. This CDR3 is CASSRDSTIGNQPQHF. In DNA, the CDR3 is TGTGCCAGCAGCCGGGACAGCACTATTGGAAATCAGCCCCAGCATTTT.

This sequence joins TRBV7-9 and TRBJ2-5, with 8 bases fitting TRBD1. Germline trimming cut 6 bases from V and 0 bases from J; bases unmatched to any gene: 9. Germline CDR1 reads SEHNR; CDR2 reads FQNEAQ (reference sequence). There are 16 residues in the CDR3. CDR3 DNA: TGTGCCAGCAGTCGAGGACAGGGCGGGTACCAAGAGACCCAGTACTTC. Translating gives CASSRGQGGYQETQYF.

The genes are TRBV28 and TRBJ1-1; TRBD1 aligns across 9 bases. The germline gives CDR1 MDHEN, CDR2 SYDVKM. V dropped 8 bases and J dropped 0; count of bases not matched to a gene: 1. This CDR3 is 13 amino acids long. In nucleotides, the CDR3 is TGTGCCAGCCGGGACAGGGTGAACACTGAAGCTTTCTTT. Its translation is CASRDRVNTEAFF.

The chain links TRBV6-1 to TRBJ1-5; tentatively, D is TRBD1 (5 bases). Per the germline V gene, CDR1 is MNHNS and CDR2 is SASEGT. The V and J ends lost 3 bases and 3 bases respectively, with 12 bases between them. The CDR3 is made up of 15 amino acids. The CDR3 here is CASSDTGGDNQPQHF. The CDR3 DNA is TGTGCCAGCAGTGATACGGGAGGGGACAATCAGCCCCAGCATTTT.

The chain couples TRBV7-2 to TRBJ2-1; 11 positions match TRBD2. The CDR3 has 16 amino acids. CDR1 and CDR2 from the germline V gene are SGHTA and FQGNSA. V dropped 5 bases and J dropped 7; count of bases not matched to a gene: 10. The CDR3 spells CASSKTSGGPENEQFF. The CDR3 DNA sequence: TGTGCCAGCAGCAAAACTAGCGGGGGCCCGGAAAATGAGCAGTTCTTC.

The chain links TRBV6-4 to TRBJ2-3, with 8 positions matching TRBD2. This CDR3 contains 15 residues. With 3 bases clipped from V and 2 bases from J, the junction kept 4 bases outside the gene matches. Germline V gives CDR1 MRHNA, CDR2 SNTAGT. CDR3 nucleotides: TGTGCCAGCAGTGAGCCTAGCGGGTTCACAGATACGCAGTATTTT. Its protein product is CASSEPSGFTDTQYF.

CDR3 nucleotide sequence: TGTGCCAGCAGCTTGGCCAGCGGTTCTGGAAACACCATATATTTT. Its translation is CASSLASGSGNTIYF. The rearrangement links TRBV5-8 to TRBJ1-3; D is unclear. The germline V gene encodes CDR1 SGHTS and CDR2 YDEGEE. The V gene lost 0 bases and the J gene lost 1 base, with 8 bases spanning the gap. The CDR3 runs to 15 residues.

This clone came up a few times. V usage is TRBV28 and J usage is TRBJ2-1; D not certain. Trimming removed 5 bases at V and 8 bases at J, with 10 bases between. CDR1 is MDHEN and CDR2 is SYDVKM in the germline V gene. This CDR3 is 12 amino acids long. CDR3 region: CASSVSWHEQFF. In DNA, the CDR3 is TGTGCCAGCAGTGTTAGCTGGCATGAGCAGTTCTTC.

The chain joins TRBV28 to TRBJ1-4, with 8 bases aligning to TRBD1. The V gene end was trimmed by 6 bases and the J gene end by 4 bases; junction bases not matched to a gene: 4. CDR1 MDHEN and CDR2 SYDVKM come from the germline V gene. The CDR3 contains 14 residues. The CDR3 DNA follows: TGTGCCAGCAGCCGGGGACAGGATAATGAAAAACTGTTTTTT. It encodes CASSRGQDNEKLFF.

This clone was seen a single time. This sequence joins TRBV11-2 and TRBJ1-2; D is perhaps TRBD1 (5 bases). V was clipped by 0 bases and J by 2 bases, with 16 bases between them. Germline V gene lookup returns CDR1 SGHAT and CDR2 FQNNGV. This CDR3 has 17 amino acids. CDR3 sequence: CASSLEFSGGLNYGYTF. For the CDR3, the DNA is TGTGCCAGCAGCTTAGAGTTCTCCGGGGGACTGAACTATGGCTACACCTTC.

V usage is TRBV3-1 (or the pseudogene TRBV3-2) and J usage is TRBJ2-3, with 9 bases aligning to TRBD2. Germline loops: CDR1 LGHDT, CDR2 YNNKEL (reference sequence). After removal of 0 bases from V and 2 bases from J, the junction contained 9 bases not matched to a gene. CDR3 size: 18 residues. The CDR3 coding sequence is TGTGCCAGCAGCCAAGAGGGAGTAGCGGGGGCCTCCACAGATACGCAGTATTTT. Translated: CASSQEGVAGASTDTQYF.

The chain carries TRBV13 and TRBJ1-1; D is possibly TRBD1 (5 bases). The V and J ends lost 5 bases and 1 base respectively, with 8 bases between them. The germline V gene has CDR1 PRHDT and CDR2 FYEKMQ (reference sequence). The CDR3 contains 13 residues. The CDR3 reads CASSPGWNTEAFF. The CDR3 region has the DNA TGTGCCAGCAGCCCAGGGTGGAACACTGAAGCTTTCTTT.

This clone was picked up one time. Written as DNA, the CDR3 is TGTGCCTGCCAACAGGGGTTGGGCTACACCTTC. This sequence encodes CACQQGLGYTF. This chain links TRBV30 with TRBJ1-2, with 7 bases identical to TRBD1. V was clipped by 6 bases and J by 8 bases; unmatched bases: 6. The CDR3 contains 11 residues. Germline-derived CDR1 and CDR2 are GTSNPN and SVGIG (reference sequence).

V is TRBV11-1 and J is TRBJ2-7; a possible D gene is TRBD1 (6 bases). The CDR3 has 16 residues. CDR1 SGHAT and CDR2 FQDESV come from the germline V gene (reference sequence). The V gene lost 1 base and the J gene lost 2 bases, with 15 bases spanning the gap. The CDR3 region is CASSLVPGTLTYEQYF. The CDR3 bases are TGTGCCAGCAGCTTAGTACCCGGGACACTTACCTACGAGCAGTACTTC.

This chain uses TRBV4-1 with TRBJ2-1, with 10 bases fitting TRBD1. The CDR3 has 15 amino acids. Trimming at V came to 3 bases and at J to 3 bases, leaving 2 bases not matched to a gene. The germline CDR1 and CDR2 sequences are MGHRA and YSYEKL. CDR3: CASSHRDRGYNEQFF. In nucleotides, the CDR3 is TGCGCCAGCAGCCACCGGGACAGGGGCTACAATGAGCAGTTCTTC.

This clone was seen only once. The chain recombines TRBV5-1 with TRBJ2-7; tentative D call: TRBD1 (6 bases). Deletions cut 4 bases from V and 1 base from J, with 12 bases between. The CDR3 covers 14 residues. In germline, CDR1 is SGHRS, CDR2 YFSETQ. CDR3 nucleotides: TGCGCCAGCAGCCGGGCAGGGGAGTCCTACGAGCAGTACTTC. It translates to CASSRAGESYEQYF.

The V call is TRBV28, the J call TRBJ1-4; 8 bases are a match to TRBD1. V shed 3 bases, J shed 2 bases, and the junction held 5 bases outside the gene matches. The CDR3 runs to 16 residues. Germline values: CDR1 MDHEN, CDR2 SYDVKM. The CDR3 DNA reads TGTGCCAGCAGTTTTCAGGGGGCCCCCACTAATGAAAAACTGTTTTTT. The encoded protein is CASSFQGAPTNEKLFF.

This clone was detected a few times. The CDR3 DNA reads as TGTGCCAGCAGCCTACAGGGTGGGCGCAATCAGCCCCAGCATTTT. Encoded protein: CASSLQGGRNQPQHF. The chain has TRBV3-1 (or the pseudogene TRBV3-2) and TRBJ1-5; D possibly corresponds to TRBD1 (6 bases). CDR3 length: 15 residues. Germline CDR1 and CDR2: LGHDT and YNNKEL (reference sequence). V shed 4 bases and J shed 2 bases, with 12 bases lying between them.

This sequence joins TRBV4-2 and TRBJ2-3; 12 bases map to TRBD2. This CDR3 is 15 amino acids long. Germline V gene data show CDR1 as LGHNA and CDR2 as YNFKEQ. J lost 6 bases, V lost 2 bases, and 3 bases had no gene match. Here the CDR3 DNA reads TGTGCCAGCAGCCAACGACTAGCGGGGGAGGATACGCAGTATTTT. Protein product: CASSQRLAGEDTQYF.

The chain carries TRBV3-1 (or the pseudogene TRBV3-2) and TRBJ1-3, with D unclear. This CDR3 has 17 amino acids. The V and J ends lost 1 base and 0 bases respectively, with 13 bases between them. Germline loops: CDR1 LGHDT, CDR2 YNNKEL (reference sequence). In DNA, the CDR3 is TGTGCCAGCAGCCAAGGTAGTCGTCCGAGCTCTGGAAACACCATATATTTT. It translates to CASSQGSRPSSGNTIYF.